Each of the 17 T cell receptor beta chains below was sequenced from the same sample in a study of blood T cell repertoires in COVID-19. This table comes from immunoSEQ multiplex PCR, and its TCRdb copy is limited to in-frame clones, with some not included. The repertoire has about 480,000 clones, 88% of them found once; the top ten carry over 1.5%. Sequencing was done on a sample of PBMCs or T cells enriched from blood (not recorded which). These TCRs come from a woman aged 40 to 55 who had recovered from COVID-19.

This chain uses TRBV5-4 with TRBJ1-1; 7 bases map to TRBD1. J was trimmed by 1 base and V by 3 bases; bases with no gene match: 6. This CDR3 has 15 amino acids. Germline CDR1 is SGHNT and CDR2 is YYREEE (reference sequence). The CDR3 DNA is TGTGCCAGCAGCTCTACAGGGGTTCGGAACACTGAAGCTTTCTTT. This encodes CASSSTGVRNTEAFF. Full variable domain (remainder filled in from reference TRBV5-4 and TRBJ1-1): ETGVTQSPTHLIKTRGQQVTLRCSSQSGHNTVSWYQQALGQGPQFIFQYYREEENGRGNFPPRFSGLQFPNYSSELNVNALELDDSALYLCASSSTGVRNTEAFFGQGTRLTVV.

This chain joins TRBV6-1 and TRBJ1-1; D is unclear. Germline CDR1 is MNHNS and CDR2 is SASEGT. V gave up 2 bases and J gave up 0 bases, with 4 bases separating them. The length of the CDR3 is 13 residues. The CDR3 loop is CASSEQVNTEAFF. CDR3 nucleotide sequence: TGTGCCAGCAGTGAACAGGTGAACACTGAAGCTTTCTTT.

Only one count was recorded for this clone. The V call is TRBV7-8, the J call TRBJ1-5; a possible D gene is TRBD1 (5 bases). V was cut by 2 bases and J by 7 bases, with 12 bases left in between. The CDR3 loop spans 14 amino acids. Per the germline V gene, CDR1 is SGHVS and CDR2 is FQNEAQ. The CDR3 DNA sequence: TGTGCCAGCAGCTTACGGCAGGGTCCCCAGCCCCAGCATTTT. Translating gives CASSLRQGPQPQHF. The whole variable domain, remainder taken from reference TRBV7-8 and TRBJ1-5, is GAGVSQSPRYKVAKRGQDVALRCDPISGHVSLFWYQQALGQGPEFLTYFQNEAQLDKSGLPSDRFFAERPEGSVSTLKIQRTQQEDSAVYLCASSLRQGPQPQHFGDGTRLSIL.

The chain carries TRBV25-1 and TRBJ1-5, with a weak D call TRBD1 (5 bases). V was shortened by 4 bases and J by 3 bases, with 7 bases between the two germline ends. The CDR3 is made up of 13 amino acids. Germline V gene lookup returns CDR1 MGHDK and CDR2 SYGVNS. The CDR3 protein is CASSGRVNQPQHF. CDR3 in DNA: TGTGCCAGCAGTGGCAGGGTCAATCAGCCCCAGCATTTT.

This clone was seen just once. The chain carries TRBV19 and TRBJ1-1; tentative D call: TRBD1 (5 bases). There are 14 residues in the CDR3. Germline V gene data show CDR1 as LNHDA and CDR2 as SQIVND (reference sequence). Trimming took off 1 base at V and 4 bases at J, with 10 bases between the two ends. Written as DNA, the CDR3 is TGTGCCAGTAGTATAGCGGGGGTAAGCACTGAAGCTTTCTTT. Translated, it gives CASSIAGVSTEAFF.

The rearrangement joins TRBV7-6 to TRBJ2-7; D is uncertain. The CDR3 covers 17 residues. The germline gives CDR1 SGHVS, CDR2 FNYEAQ. V lost 1 base and J 3 bases, leaving 19 bases between the germline ends. For the CDR3, the DNA is TGTGCCAGCAGCTTAGTTCCCCTAGGTGGTCCGTTCTACGAGCAGTACTTC. Protein sequence: CASSLVPLGGPFYEQYF. Based on the CDR3 plus reference TRBV7-6 and TRBJ2-7, the full variable domain is GAGVSQSPRYKVTKRGQDVALRCDPISGHVSLYWYRQALGQGPEFLTYFNYEAQQDKSGLPNDRFSAERPEGSISTLTIQRTEQRDSAMYRCASSLVPLGGPFYEQYFGPGTRLTVT.

The rearrangement uses TRBV7-2 and TRBJ2-1; 10 bases fit TRBD2. Germline V gives CDR1 SGHTA, CDR2 FQGNSA. Trimming cost V 8 bases and J 5 bases; bases outside gene matches: 9. This CDR3 has 15 residues. CDR3 nucleotides: TGTGCCAGCGCAAAACGGACTAGCGGAGACAATGAGCAGTTCTTC. Its translation is CASAKRTSGDNEQFF.

The gene calls are TRBV4-3 and TRBJ2-3, with 14 bases matching TRBD2. The CDR3 extends over 16 amino acids. Trimming cost V 1 base and J 6 bases; bases outside gene matches: 3. In germline, CDR1 is LGHNA, CDR2 YSLEER. DNA of the CDR3: TGCGCCAGCAGCCAAGGGACTAGCGGGAGGTGGGATACGCAGTATTTT. Translating gives CASSQGTSGRWDTQYF.

The V gene is TRBV6-2 or TRBV6-3, the J gene TRBJ2-7; 9 nucleotides line up with TRBD2. The CDR3 length is 16 residues. CDR1 and CDR2 (germline): MNHEY, SVGEGT. V was pared by 3 bases and J by 4 bases, with 10 bases of the junction left unmatched. The CDR3 DNA reads TGTGCCAGCAGTTATCGAGCGGGAGGCGTCGGGTACGAGCAGTACTTC. This codes for CASSYRAGGVGYEQYF.

V gene TRBV2 combines with J gene TRBJ1-3; D is unclear. This CDR3 region has 12 residues. Germline V lookup: CDR1 SNHLY, CDR2 FYNNEI. The ends were cut back, 8 bases at V and 4 bases at J, with 9 bases in the middle. The CDR3: CASSVEGNTIYF. The CDR3 coding sequence is TGTGCCAGCTCGGTCGAAGGAAACACCATATATTTT.

The CDR3 spells CSAEDSLSYGYTF. CDR3 in DNA: TGCAGCGCAGAGGACAGCCTCTCTTATGGCTACACCTTC. The chain uses TRBV29-1 and TRBJ1-2; tentatively, D is TRBD1 (6 bases). The germline V and J ends were trimmed by 7 bases and 5 bases, with 17 bases remaining between them. The germline CDR1 and CDR2 sequences are SQVTM and ANQGSEA. The CDR3 covers 13 residues.

The chain uses TRBV3-1 (or the pseudogene TRBV3-2) and TRBJ2-5, with 9 bases lining up with TRBD2. V was pared by 4 bases and J by 1 base, with 16 bases of the junction left unmatched. The germline V gene has CDR1 LGHDT and CDR2 YNNKEL (reference sequence). The CDR3 length is 19 residues. CDR3 loop: CASSPWGGASGELQETQYF. The CDR3 nucleotides are TGTGCCAGCAGCCCCTGGGGGGGGGCTAGCGGGGAACTCCAAGAGACCCAGTACTTC.

This chain's CDR3 is CAWNSGLAVPEYF. The CDR3 nucleotides are TGTGCCTGGAATTCCGGACTAGCGGTTCCTGAGTACTTC. The V gene is TRBV30, the J gene TRBJ2-7; TRBD2 matches 10 bases. CDR3 length: 13 amino acids. Germline lookup yields CDR1 GTSNPN and CDR2 SVGIG (reference sequence). V was pared by 4 bases and J by 11 bases, with 11 bases of the junction left unmatched.

The sample holds one count of this clone. This chain uses TRBV2 with TRBJ1-5, with D possibly matching TRBD1 (6 bases). This CDR3 spans 13 amino acids. Deletions cut 2 bases from V and 9 bases from J, with 11 bases between. Germline V gives CDR1 SNHLY, CDR2 FYNNEI. DNA for the CDR3: TGTGCCAGCAGTGAAAGGCAGGGGTGGCCCCAGCATTTT. This codes for CASSERQGWPQHF.

The V gene is TRBV7-9, the J gene TRBJ2-1; TRBD2 agrees at 9 bases. There are 16 residues in the CDR3. The ends lost 5 bases at V and 6 bases at J; junction bases unmatched: 11. Germline CDR1 reads SEHNR; CDR2 reads FQNEAQ (reference sequence). CDR3 bases: TGTGCCAGCAGCCCCCCTGGGCGGGAGGGCAGCAATGAGCAGTTCTTC. It translates to CASSPPGREGSNEQFF.

J is TRBJ2-5 and V is TRBV5-8, with TRBD2 matching over 13 bases. Germline CDR1 and CDR2: SGHTS and YDEGEE. V dropped 3 bases and J dropped 3; count of bases not matched to a gene: 8. The CDR3 is made up of 17 amino acids. The CDR3, as DNA: TGTGCCAGCAGCTATACCGGACTAGCGGGAGCCAAAGAGACCCAGTACTTC. Protein sequence: CASSYTGLAGAKETQYF.

The chain links TRBV18 to TRBJ1-1, with D possibly being TRBD1 (5 bases). V was clipped by 7 bases and J by 4 bases, with 13 bases between them. This CDR3 comprises 13 residues. Per the germline V gene, CDR1 is KGHSH and CDR2 is LQKENI. CDR3 loop: CASCRLGGTEAFF. DNA for the CDR3: TGTGCCAGCTGCAGGTTGGGGGGCACTGAAGCTTTCTTT.